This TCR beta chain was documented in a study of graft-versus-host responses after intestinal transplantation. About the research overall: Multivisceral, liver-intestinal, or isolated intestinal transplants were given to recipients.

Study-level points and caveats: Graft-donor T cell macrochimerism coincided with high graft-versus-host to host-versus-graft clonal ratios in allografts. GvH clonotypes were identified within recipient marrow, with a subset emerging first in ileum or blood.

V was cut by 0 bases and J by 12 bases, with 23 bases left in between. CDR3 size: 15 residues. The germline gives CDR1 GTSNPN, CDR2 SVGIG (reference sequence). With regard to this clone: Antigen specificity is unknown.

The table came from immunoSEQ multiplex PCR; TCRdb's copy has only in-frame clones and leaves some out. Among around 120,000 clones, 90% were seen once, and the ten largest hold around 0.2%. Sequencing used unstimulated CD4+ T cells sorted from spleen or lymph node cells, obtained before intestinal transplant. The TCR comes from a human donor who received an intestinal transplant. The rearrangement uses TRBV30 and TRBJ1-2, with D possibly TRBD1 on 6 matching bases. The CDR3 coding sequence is TGTGCCTGGAGTGTACAGGGAGAAGGAAGGGAGCGCCACACCTTC. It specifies CAWSVQGEGRERHTF.